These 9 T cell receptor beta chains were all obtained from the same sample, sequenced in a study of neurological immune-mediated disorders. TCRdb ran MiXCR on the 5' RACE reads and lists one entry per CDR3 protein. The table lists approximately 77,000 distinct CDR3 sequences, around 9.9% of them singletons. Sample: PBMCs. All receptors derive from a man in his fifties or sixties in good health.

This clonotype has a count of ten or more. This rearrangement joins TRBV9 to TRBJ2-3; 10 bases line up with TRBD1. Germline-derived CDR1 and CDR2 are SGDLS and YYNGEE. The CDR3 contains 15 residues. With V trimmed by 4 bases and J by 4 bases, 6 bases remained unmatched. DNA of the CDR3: TGTGCCAGCAGCCCGAGGGGACAGGGGTCAGATACGCAGTATTTT. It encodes CASSPRGQGSDTQYF.

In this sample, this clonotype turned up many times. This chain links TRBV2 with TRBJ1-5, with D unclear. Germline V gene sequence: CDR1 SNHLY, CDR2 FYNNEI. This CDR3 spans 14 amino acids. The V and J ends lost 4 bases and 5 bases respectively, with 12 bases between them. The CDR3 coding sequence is TGTGCCAGCAGTGTACCCGGCTACTATCAGCCCCAGCATTTT. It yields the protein CASSVPGYYQPQHF. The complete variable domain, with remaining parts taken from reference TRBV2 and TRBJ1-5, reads EPEVTQTPSHQVTQMGQEVILRCVPISNHLYFYWYRQILGQKVEFLVSFYNNEISEKSEIFDDQFSVERPDGSNFTLKIRSTKLEDSAMYFCASSVPGYYQPQHFGDGTRLSIL.

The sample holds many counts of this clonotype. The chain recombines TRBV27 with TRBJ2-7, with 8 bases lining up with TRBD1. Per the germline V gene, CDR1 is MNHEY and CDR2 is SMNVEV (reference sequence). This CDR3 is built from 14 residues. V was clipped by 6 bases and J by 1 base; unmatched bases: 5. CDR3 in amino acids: CASRPDRGSYEQYF. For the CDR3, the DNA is TGTGCCAGCAGGCCCGACAGGGGATCCTACGAGCAGTACTTC.

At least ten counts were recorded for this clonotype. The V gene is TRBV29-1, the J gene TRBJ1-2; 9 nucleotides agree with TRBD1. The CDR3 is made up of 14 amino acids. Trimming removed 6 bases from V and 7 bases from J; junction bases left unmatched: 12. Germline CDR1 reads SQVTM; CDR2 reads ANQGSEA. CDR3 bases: TGCAGCGTGGGCGGGACAGGGCCTGTGGGTGGCTACACCTTC. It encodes CSVGGTGPVGGYTF.

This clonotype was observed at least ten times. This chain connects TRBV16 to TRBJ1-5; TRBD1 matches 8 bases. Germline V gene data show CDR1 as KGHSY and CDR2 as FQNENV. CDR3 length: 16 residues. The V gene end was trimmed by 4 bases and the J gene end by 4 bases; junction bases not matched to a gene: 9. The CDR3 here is CASSPRRDRTNQPQHF. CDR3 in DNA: TGTGCCAGCAGCCCCCGTAGGGACAGGACGAATCAGCCCCAGCATTTT.

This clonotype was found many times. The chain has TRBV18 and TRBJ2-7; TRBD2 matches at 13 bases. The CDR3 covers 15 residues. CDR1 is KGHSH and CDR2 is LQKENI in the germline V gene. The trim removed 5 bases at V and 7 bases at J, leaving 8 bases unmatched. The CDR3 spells CASSIGLAGDEEQYF. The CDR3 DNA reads TGTGCCAGCTCAATTGGACTAGCGGGAGATGAGGAGCAGTACTTC.

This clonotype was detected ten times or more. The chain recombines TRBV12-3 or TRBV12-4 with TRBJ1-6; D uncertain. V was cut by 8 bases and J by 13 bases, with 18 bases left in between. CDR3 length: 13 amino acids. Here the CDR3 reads CASVGRTTEPLHF. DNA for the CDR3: TGTGCCAGCGTAGGGCGAACGACGGAGCCCCTCCACTTT.

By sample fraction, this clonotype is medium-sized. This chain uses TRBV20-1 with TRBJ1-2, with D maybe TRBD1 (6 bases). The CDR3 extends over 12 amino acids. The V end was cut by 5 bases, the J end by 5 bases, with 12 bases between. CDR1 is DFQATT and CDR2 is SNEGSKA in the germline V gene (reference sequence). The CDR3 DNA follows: TGCAGTGCTCCACAGGGACCGTATGGCTACACCTTC. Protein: CSAPQGPYGYTF.

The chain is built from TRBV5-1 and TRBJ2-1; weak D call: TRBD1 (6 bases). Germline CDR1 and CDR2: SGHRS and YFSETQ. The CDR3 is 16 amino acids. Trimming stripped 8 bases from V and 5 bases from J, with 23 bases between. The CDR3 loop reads CASSLPGTWANNEQFF. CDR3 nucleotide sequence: TGCGCCAGTAGCCTACCAGGGACATGGGCTAACAATGAGCAGTTCTTC.